The rows below give T cell receptor beta chains drawn from one sample of a study of blood T cell repertoires in COVID-19. Repertoires were generated with immunoSEQ multiplex PCR, while TCRdb's copy carries only in-frame clones and drops some. The table has 300,000 or so clones, about 89% seen once. Input material: peripheral blood. The receptors originated from a woman between 50 and 59 years old who had recovered from COVID-19. CDR3s include the opening cysteine and the closing phenylalanine or tryptophan. A D gene is named only where the DNA matches it firmly. Clone size is given for some rows only: seen once, a few or many times, or a class if the clone is expanded.

j_call clone_size d_call v_call cdr3_aa cdr3_nt
TRBJ2-7 few TRBD1 TRBV28 CASSLYQGAGEQYF TGTGCCAGCAGTTTGTACCAGGGGGCAGGAGAGCAGTACTTC
TRBJ1-2 - TRBD1 TRBV30 CACPGQSYYGYTF TGTGCCTGCCCGGGACAGTCATACTATGGCTACACCTTC
TRBJ1-2 - - TRBV3-1/TRBV3-2 CASSQDLGGFTGYTF TGTGCCAGCAGCCAAGATCTAGGAGGGTTTACCGGCTACACCTTC
TRBJ2-3 - - TRBV25-1 CASRSRGAVTQYF TGTGCCAGCAGGAGTCGGGGGGCGGTTACGCAGTATTTT
TRBJ2-3 - TRBD2 TRBV7-9 CASSLVLAGADTQYF TGTGCCAGCAGCTTAGTACTAGCGGGCGCAGATACGCAGTATTTT
TRBJ1-1 few - TRBV27 CASSLRSPNTEAFF TGTGCCAGCAGTTTACGGTCTCCGAACACTGAAGCTTTCTTT
TRBJ2-6 - - TRBV6-5 CASSYGGSSGANVLTF TGTGCCAGCAGTTACGGGGGCTCATCCGGGGCCAACGTCCTGACTTTC
TRBJ2-7 - - TRBV5-1 CASSLHQGFEQYF TGCGCCAGCAGCTTGCACCAGGGTTTCGAGCAGTACTTC
TRBJ2-7 - - TRBV5-1 CASSPRDSEQYF TGCGCCAGCAGCCCCAGGGACTCAGAGCAGTACTTC
TRBJ2-1 once - TRBV3-1/TRBV3-2 CASSPSSDNEQFF TGTGCCAGCAGCCCGTCTAGCGACAATGAGCAGTTCTTC
TRBJ2-2 few TRBD2 TRBV18 CASSPRLAGEAGELFF TGTGCCAGCTCACCAAGACTAGCGGGAGAAGCTGGGGAGCTGTTTTTT
TRBJ1-1 few - TRBV27 CASSFRVQGGTEAFF TGTGCCAGCAGTTTTCGGGTGCAGGGAGGCACTGAAGCTTTCTTT
TRBJ1-3 - - TRBV6-6 CASSSSRAGNTIYF TGTGCCAGCAGTTCATCCAGGGCTGGAAACACCATATATTTT
TRBJ2-2 - - TRBV27 CASSSSGANTGELFF TGTGCCAGCAGCTCCTCGGGGGCGAACACCGGGGAGCTGTTTTTT
TRBJ1-5 - TRBD1 TRBV7-2 CASSPLPTGVSNQPQHF TGTGCCAGCAGCCCACTTCCGACAGGGGTTAGCAATCAGCCCCAGCATTTT
TRBJ1-1 few - TRBV3-1/TRBV3-2 CASSQDPHRGGMNTEAFF TGTGCCAGCAGCCAAGATCCCCACCGCGGAGGCATGAACACTGAAGCTTTCTTT
TRBJ2-3 once TRBD2 TRBV5-4 CASSLFLAGVEAQYF TGTGCCAGCAGCTTATTCCTAGCGGGAGTCGAGGCGCAGTATTTT
TRBJ2-7 once TRBD2 TRBV28 CASSFLAGGYEQYF TGTGCCAGCAGTTTCCTAGCGGGGGGCTACGAGCAGTACTTC